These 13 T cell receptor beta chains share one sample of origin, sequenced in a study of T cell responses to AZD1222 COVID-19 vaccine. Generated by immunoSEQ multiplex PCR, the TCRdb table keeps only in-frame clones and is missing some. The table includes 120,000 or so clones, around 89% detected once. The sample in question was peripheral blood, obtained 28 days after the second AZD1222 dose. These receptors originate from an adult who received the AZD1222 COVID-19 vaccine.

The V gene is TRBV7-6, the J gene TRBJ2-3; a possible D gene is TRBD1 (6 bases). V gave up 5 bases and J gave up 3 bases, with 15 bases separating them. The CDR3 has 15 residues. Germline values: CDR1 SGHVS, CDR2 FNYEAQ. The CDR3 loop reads CASSPQGIWTDTQYF. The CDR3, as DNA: TGTGCCAGCAGCCCCCAGGGGATTTGGACAGATACGCAGTATTTT.

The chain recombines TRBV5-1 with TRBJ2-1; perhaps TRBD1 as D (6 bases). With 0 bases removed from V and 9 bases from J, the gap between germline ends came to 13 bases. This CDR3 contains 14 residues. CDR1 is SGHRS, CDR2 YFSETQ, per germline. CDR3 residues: CASSLDPPDSEQFF. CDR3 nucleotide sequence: TGCGCCAGCAGCTTGGATCCCCCGGACAGTGAGCAGTTCTTC.

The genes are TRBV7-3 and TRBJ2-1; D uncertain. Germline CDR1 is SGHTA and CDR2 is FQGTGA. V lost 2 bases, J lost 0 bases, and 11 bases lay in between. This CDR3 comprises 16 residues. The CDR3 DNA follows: TGTGCCAGCAGCTTAGAGTCAGACCCCTCCTACAATGAGCAGTTCTTC. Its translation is CASSLESDPSYNEQFF.

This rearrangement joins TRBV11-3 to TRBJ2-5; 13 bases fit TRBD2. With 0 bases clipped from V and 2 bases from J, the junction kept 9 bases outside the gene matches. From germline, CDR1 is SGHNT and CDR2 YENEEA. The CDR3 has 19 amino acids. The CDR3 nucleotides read TGTGCCAGCAGCTTAGATTCCAGACTAGCGGGGGGATTACAAGAGACCCAGTACTTC. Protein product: CASSLDSRLAGGLQETQYF.

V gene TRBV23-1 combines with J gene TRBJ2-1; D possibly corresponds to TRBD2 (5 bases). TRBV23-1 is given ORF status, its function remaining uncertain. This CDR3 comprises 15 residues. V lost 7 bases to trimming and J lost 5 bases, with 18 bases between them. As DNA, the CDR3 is TGCGCCAGCATACCCTTTGAGGGAGACCACAATGAGCAGTTCTTC. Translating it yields CASIPFEGDHNEQFF.

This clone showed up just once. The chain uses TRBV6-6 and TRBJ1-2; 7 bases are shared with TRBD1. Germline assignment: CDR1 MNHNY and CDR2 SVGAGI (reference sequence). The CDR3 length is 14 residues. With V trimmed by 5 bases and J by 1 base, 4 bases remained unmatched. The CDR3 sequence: CASSGGTVNYGYTF. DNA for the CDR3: TGTGCCAGCAGTGGCGGGACAGTTAACTATGGCTACACCTTC.

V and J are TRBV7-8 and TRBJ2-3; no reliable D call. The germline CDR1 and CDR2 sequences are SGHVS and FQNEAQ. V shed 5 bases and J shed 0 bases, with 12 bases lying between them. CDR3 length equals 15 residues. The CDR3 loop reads CASSLRSASTDTQYF. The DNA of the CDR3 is TGTGCCAGCAGCCTACGGAGCGCTAGCACAGATACGCAGTATTTT.

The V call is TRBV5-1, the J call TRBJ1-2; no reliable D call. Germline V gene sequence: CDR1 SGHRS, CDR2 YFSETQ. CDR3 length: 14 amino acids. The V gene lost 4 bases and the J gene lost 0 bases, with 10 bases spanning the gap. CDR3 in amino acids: CASSLEGTNYGYTF. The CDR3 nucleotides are TGCGCCAGCAGCCTCGAAGGTACTAACTATGGCTACACCTTC. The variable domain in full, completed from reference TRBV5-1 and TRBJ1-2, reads KAGVTQTPRYLIKTRGQQVTLSCSPISGHRSVSWYQQTPGQGLQFLFEYFSETQRNKGNFPGRFSGRQFSNSRSEMNVSTLELGDSALYLCASSLEGTNYGYTFGSGTRLTVV.

CDR3 amino acids: CASSAGGALTADTQYF. The CDR3 DNA sequence: TGCGCCAGCAGCGCCGGGGGGGCCTTGACGGCAGATACGCAGTATTTT. The chain employs TRBV5-1 and TRBJ2-3, with 8 bases identical to TRBD2. V gave up 4 bases and J gave up 4 bases; unmatched junction bases: 11. Germline lookup yields CDR1 SGHRS and CDR2 YFSETQ. The CDR3 has 16 residues.

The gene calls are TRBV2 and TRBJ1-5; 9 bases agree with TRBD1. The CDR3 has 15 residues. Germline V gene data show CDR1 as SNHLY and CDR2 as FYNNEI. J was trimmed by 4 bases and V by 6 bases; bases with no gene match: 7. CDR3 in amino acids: CASRSTGGPNQPQHF. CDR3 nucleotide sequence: TGTGCCAGCAGGTCCACAGGGGGCCCTAATCAGCCCCAGCATTTT.

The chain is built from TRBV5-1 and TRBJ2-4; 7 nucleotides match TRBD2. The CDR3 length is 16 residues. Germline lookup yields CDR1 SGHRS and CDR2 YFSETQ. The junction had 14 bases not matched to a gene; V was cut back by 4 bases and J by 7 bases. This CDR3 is CASSPSSSGMKNIQYF. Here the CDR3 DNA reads TGCGCCAGCAGCCCCTCCTCAAGCGGGATGAAGAACATTCAGTACTTC.

The CDR3 DNA is TGTGCCAGTAGTATACTGACAGGGGCCTCTTCTAACTATGGCTACACCTTC. Translating it yields CASSILTGASSNYGYTF. V usage is TRBV19 and J usage is TRBJ1-2, with TRBD1 matching 8 bases. V dropped 2 bases and J dropped 0; count of bases not matched to a gene: 8. Germline V lookup: CDR1 LNHDA, CDR2 SQIVND (reference sequence). CDR3 length: 17 residues. The full variable domain, with the rest looked up from reference TRBV19 and TRBJ1-2, is DGGITQSPKYLFRKEGQNVTLSCEQNLNHDAMYWYRQDPGQGLRLIYYSQIVNDFQKGDIAEGYSVSREKKESFPLTVTSAQKNPTAFYLCASSILTGASSNYGYTFGSGTRLTVV.

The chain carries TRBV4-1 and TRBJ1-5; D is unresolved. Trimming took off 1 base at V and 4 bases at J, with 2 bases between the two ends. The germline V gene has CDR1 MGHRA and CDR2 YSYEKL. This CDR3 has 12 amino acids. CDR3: CASSQGNQPQHF. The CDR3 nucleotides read TGCGCCAGCAGCCAAGGAAATCAGCCCCAGCATTTT.